This passage covers 22 T cell receptor beta chains from one sample sequenced in a study of blood T cell repertoires in COVID-19. Libraries were prepared by immunoSEQ multiplex PCR; TCRdb keeps only in-frame clonotypes and omits some of them. The sample has over 200,000 clones; approximately 88% are singletons. Material: peripheral blood. These receptor sequences come from a human donor in a cohort sampled during active COVID-19.

The chain couples TRBV11-2 to TRBJ1-2; D is unresolved. Between the trimmed V and J ends, which lost 3 bases and 14 bases, there was a span of 7 bases. Per germline, CDR1 SGHAT and CDR2 FQNNGV. The CDR3 sequence is 9 residues long. The CDR3 protein is CASSFPFTF. As DNA, the CDR3 is TGTGCCAGCAGCTTCCCCTTTACCTTC.

The chain joins TRBV18 to TRBJ1-2; 8 bases match TRBD1. The CDR3 sequence is 14 residues long. Germline V gene sequence: CDR1 KGHSH, CDR2 LQKENI. The trim removed 6 bases at V and 6 bases at J, leaving 9 bases unmatched. The CDR3 sequence is CASSQPDRVDGYTF. CDR3 nucleotides: TGTGCCAGCTCCCAACCGGACAGGGTCGATGGCTACACCTTC. The full variable domain, rest sourced from reference TRBV18 and TRBJ1-2, is NAGVMQNPRHLVRRRGQEARLRCSPMKGHSHVYWYRQLPEEGLKFMVYLQKENIIDESGMPKERFSAEFPKEGPSILRIQQVVRGDSAAYFCASSQPDRVDGYTFGSGTRLTVV.

This clone was counted between two and nine times. This sequence joins TRBV20-1 and TRBJ2-7; perhaps TRBD1 as D (6 bases). CDR1 DFQATT and CDR2 SNEGSKA come from the germline V gene (reference sequence). Trimming cost V 5 bases and J 5 bases, with 37 bases left between them. The CDR3 length is 20 residues. CDR3 sequence (DNA): TGCAGTGCTCGTGCCTTAAGGGGGAAGATGGGGCACCCGGGGCTTAACGAGCAGTACTTC. Translated, it gives CSARALRGKMGHPGLNEQYF.

The genes are TRBV19 and TRBJ2-6, with 7 bases lining up with TRBD1. Per germline, CDR1 LNHDA and CDR2 SQIVND (reference sequence). V dropped 5 bases and J dropped 3; count of bases not matched to a gene: 16. The CDR3 extends over 19 amino acids. The CDR3: CASSQTASSRGYGANVLTF. As DNA, the CDR3 is TGTGCCAGTAGTCAAACCGCGAGCAGCAGGGGGTATGGGGCCAACGTCCTGACTTTC.

This clone was seen ten or more times. This rearrangement joins TRBV4-3 to TRBJ2-7, with 9 bases lining up with TRBD1. The trim removed 3 bases at V and 7 bases at J, leaving 7 bases unmatched. From germline, CDR1 is LGHNA and CDR2 YSLEER. The CDR3 has 14 amino acids. CDR3: CASSQRTGDREQYF. The CDR3 coding sequence is TGCGCCAGCAGCCAGAGGACAGGGGACAGGGAGCAGTACTTC.

This clone appeared a few times. This sequence joins TRBV5-1 and TRBJ2-1; D is ambiguous. Trimming removed 4 bases at V and 7 bases at J, with 18 bases between. The CDR3 totals 15 residues. Germline V gives CDR1 SGHRS, CDR2 YFSETQ. As DNA, the CDR3 is TGCGCCAGCAGCCCCGAGGCTTCCTCCCTTAATGAGCAGTTCTTC. Its translation is CASSPEASSLNEQFF.

V gene TRBV4-3 combines with J gene TRBJ2-3; 8 bases agree with TRBD1. This CDR3 contains 13 residues. CDR1 and CDR2 (germline): LGHNA, YSLEER. Trimming removed 3 bases from V and 11 bases from J; junction bases left unmatched: 7. The CDR3 coding sequence is TGCGCCAGCAGCCAGGTCGACAGGGGCCGGCAGTATTTT. This encodes CASSQVDRGRQYF.

The chain couples TRBV12-3 or TRBV12-4 to TRBJ2-4, with no clear D. The CDR3 sequence is 13 residues long. With 6 bases removed from V and 1 base from J, the gap between germline ends came to 7 bases. CDR3 nucleotides: TGTGCCAGCAGCCCTATGGCCAAAAACATTCAGTACTTC. The encoded protein is CASSPMAKNIQYF.

V is TRBV2 and J is TRBJ2-7, with D maybe TRBD2 (8 bases). There are 12 residues in the CDR3. V was trimmed by 10 bases and J by 3 bases, leaving 13 bases between them. Germline CDR1 SNHLY, CDR2 FYNNEI. CDR3 protein: CAIAGQLYEQYF. The CDR3 bases are TGTGCCATAGCGGGACAGCTCTACGAGCAGTACTTC. The full variable domain, with the rest looked up from reference TRBV2 and TRBJ2-7, is EPEVTQTPSHQVTQMGQEVILRCVPISNHLYFYWYRQILGQKVEFLVSFYNNEISEKSEIFDDQFSVERPDGSNFTLKIRSTKLEDSAMYFCAIAGQLYEQYFGPGTRLTVT.

The chain combines TRBV19 with TRBJ2-4; the D gene is possibly TRBD2 (6 bases). Germline CDR1 reads LNHDA; CDR2 reads SQIVND (reference sequence). Trimming pared 3 bases from V and 8 bases from J, leaving 14 bases between. This CDR3 has 14 amino acids. The CDR3 here is CASSIISGVDIQYF. The CDR3 DNA reads TGTGCCAGTAGTATTATCTCGGGAGTAGACATTCAGTACTTC.

CDR3 in amino acids: CASSSPGQGTYGYTF. CDR3 in DNA: TGTGCCAGCAGCTCACCGGGACAGGGCACCTATGGCTACACCTTC. J is TRBJ1-2 and V is TRBV5-8; TRBD1 aligns across 9 bases. V shed 3 bases, J shed 4 bases, and the junction held 7 bases outside the gene matches. The germline gives CDR1 SGHTS, CDR2 YDEGEE. There are 15 residues in the CDR3.

V is TRBV4-1 and J is TRBJ2-6; weak D call: TRBD1 (6 bases). Trimming cost V 3 bases and J 1 base, with 10 bases left between them. The CDR3 contains 16 residues. Germline loops: CDR1 MGHRA, CDR2 YSYEKL. The CDR3 DNA sequence: TGCGCCAGCAGCCACTCTGGGACATCTGGGGCCAACGTCCTGACTTTC. It yields the protein CASSHSGTSGANVLTF.

The chain couples TRBV19 to TRBJ2-7, with 10 bases aligning to TRBD1. Trimming removed 4 bases from V and 2 bases from J; junction bases left unmatched: 8. Per germline, CDR1 LNHDA and CDR2 SQIVND (reference sequence). The CDR3 length is 16 residues. In nucleotides, the CDR3 is TGTGCCAGTAGTACCACCGGGACAGGGGCCCCCTACGAGCAGTACTTC. Translating it yields CASSTTGTGAPYEQYF.

This clone was observed a single time. The gene calls are TRBV11-3 and TRBJ2-7, with TRBD2 matching over 12 bases. Germline V gene data show CDR1 as SGHNT and CDR2 as YENEEA. The CDR3 is 17 amino acids. The ends lost 1 base at V and 4 bases at J; junction bases unmatched: 8. CDR3 nucleotide sequence: TGTGCCAGCAGCTTAGGATCCCCACTAGCGGGGGGATACGAGCAGTACTTC. It specifies CASSLGSPLAGGYEQYF.

V is TRBV5-8 and J is TRBJ2-7; 15 bases agree with TRBD2. Trimming at V came to 2 bases and at J to 1 base, leaving 7 bases not matched to a gene. Germline CDR1 is SGHTS and CDR2 is YDEGEE. The CDR3 sequence is 18 residues long. The CDR3 is CASSFLGTSGGPSYEQYF. CDR3 in DNA: TGTGCCAGCAGCTTCCTTGGGACTAGCGGGGGGCCTTCCTACGAGCAGTACTTC.

A remark on this clone: The same CDR3 is also encoded by other DNA sequences in this sample. The chain combines TRBV7-2 with TRBJ2-3; 8 nucleotides match TRBD2. CDR3 length equals 15 residues. Trimming removed 5 bases from V and 0 bases from J; junction bases left unmatched: 4. Germline-derived CDR1 and CDR2 are SGHTA and FQGNSA. The CDR3 nucleotides read TGTGCCAGCAGCCTTACTAGCGGTAGCACAGATACGCAGTATTTT. Its translation is CASSLTSGSTDTQYF.

CDR3 sequence: CAWSFGGYSNQPQHF. The DNA of the CDR3 is TGTGCCTGGAGTTTTGGAGGGTATAGCAATCAGCCCCAGCATTTT. V usage is TRBV30 and J usage is TRBJ1-5; D remains ambiguous. With 2 bases removed from V and 0 bases from J, the gap between germline ends came to 11 bases. This CDR3 comprises 15 residues. The germline CDR1 and CDR2 sequences are GTSNPN and SVGIG (reference sequence).

The V gene is TRBV24-1, the J gene TRBJ2-1; 12 positions match TRBD2. From germline, CDR1 is KGHDR and CDR2 SFDVKD. The junction had 13 bases not matched to a gene; V was cut back by 5 bases and J by 0 bases. The CDR3 is 20 residues long. The CDR3 DNA reads TGTGCCACCAGTGTTACGCAGGGACTAGCGGGTTCCCACTCCTACAATGAGCAGTTCTTC. Translating it yields CATSVTQGLAGSHSYNEQFF.

V usage is TRBV10-3 and J usage is TRBJ1-1; D may be TRBD1 (5 bases). This CDR3 region has 17 residues. Germline V gives CDR1 ENHRY, CDR2 SYGVKD. Trimming removed 10 bases from V and 3 bases from J, with 27 bases in between. The CDR3 region has the DNA TGTGCCACCGAACCCTCAGGGCCACGGGTGGAATACACTGAAGCTTTCTTT. Encoded protein: CATEPSGPRVEYTEAFF.

The chain employs TRBV10-2 and TRBJ1-1; possible D gene TRBD1, 5 bases. V dropped 3 bases and J dropped 6 bases, with 11 bases sitting between them. The V gene's germline CDR1 is WSHSY and CDR2 SAAADI. This CDR3 has 13 residues. In DNA, the CDR3 is TGCGCCAGCAGTGACGGGGGATTTTCTGAAGCTTTCTTT. Its translation: CASSDGGFSEAFF.

The chain combines TRBV7-3 with TRBJ2-7; possibly TRBD2 for D (6 bases). Germline CDR1 reads SGHTA; CDR2 reads FQGTGA. The CDR3 totals 15 residues. V was cut by 2 bases and J by 0 bases, with 11 bases left in between. CDR3 coding DNA: TGTGCCAGCAGCTTAGGGGCGGGGAACTCCTACGAGCAGTACTTC. Translated, it gives CASSLGAGNSYEQYF.

This clone was seen a few times. J is TRBJ2-1 and V is TRBV9; D is undetermined. Trimming left V 0 bases short and J 7 bases short, with 11 bases between. CDR3 length: 14 amino acids. Germline V gives CDR1 SGDLS, CDR2 YYNGEE. The CDR3 DNA follows: TGTGCCAGCAGCGTAGTACTGCCGGGTAATGAGCAGTTCTTC. Amino acids: CASSVVLPGNEQFF.